The sequence of this TCR beta chain was determined in a study of cytomegalovirus exposure and HLA in healthy donors. Study results and limitations: Cytomegalovirus-associated status was assigned to around 160 TCR beta chains. It was confirmed in vitro that three of the CMV-associated chains were specific for CMV antigens. One later analysis, an examination of the roughly 130 validation repertoires, found that first-cohort TCR clusters tended to co-occur in them.

V lost 5 bases and J lost 7, with 17 bases in between. CDR1 SNHLY and CDR2 FYNNEI come from the germline V gene. The CDR3 has 14 residues. Produced via immunoSEQ multiplex PCR; TCRdb's table is partial and in-frame only. The sample has over 150,000 clones; around 92% are singletons. Turning to this clone: Its matching antigen is unknown.

The sequenced sample was PBMCs. The TCR was taken from a young man in good health and CMV-seropositive. The gene calls are TRBV2 and TRBJ1-2, with D possibly matching TRBD1 (5 bases). The chain's CDR3 is CASSTWTKGIGYTF. The CDR3 bases are TGTGCCAGCAGTACCTGGACAAAGGGCATTGGCTACACCTTC. The full variable domain, with the rest looked up from reference TRBV2 and TRBJ1-2, is EPEVTQTPSHQVTQMGQEVILRCVPISNHLYFYWYRQILGQKVEFLVSFYNNEISEKSEIFDDQFSVERPDGSNFTLKIRSTKLEDSAMYFCASSTWTKGIGYTFGSGTRLTVV.